This TCR beta chain was identified during a study of PD-L1 blockade in urothelial cancer. Generated by immunoSEQ multiplex PCR, the TCRdb table keeps only in-frame clones and is missing some. The table has about 70,000 clones, almost 90% seen once. Noted time point: pretreatment peripheral blood. There were between 1 and 8 samples from each patient, taken pretreatment and on-treatment. V lost 2 bases to trimming and J lost 4 bases, with 13 bases between them. CDR1 is SGHRS and CDR2 is YFSETQ in the germline V gene. The CDR3 has 15 amino acids. Source: PBMCs, taken around atezolizumab (anti-PD-L1) treatment. This receptor was identified in a man aged 70 or older with urothelial cancer. The gene calls are TRBV5-1 and TRBJ2-1; tentatively, D is TRBD1 (6 bases). CDR3 nucleotides: TGCGCCAGCAGCTTACAGGGCCCTACTTACAATGAGCAGTTCTTC. Amino acids: CASSLQGPTYNEQFF. Filled out from reference TRBV5-1 and TRBJ2-1, the complete variable domain reads KAGVTQTPRYLIKTRGQQVTLSCSPISGHRSVSWYQQTPGQGLQFLFEYFSETQRNKGNFPGRFSGRQFSNSRSEMNVSTLELGDSALYLCASSLQGPTYNEQFFGPGTRLTVL.